Each of the 13 T cell receptor beta chains below was sequenced from the same sample in a study of T cells in Graves' hyperthyroidism and ophthalmopathy. TCR beta CDR3 sequences were amplified from RNA transcripts. A first-round RT-PCR of the TCR CDR3 used the HTBI primer set. TCRdb fed the multiplex PCR reads into MiXCR, producing one record per CDR3 protein. The sample consists of hundreds of thousands of distinct CDR3 sequences, around 15% of them appearing once. Sequencing used blood. These receptors came from a man aged 18 to 35 with Graves' ophthalmopathy.

This clonotype was picked up a small number of times. V and J are TRBV7-9 and TRBJ2-1; 12 nucleotides align to TRBD2. The germline CDR1 and CDR2 sequences are SEHNR and FQNEAQ (reference sequence). The CDR3 extends over 16 amino acids. The V gene end was trimmed by 5 bases and the J gene end by 7 bases; junction bases not matched to a gene: 9. DNA of the CDR3: TGTGCCAGCAGCACTCCGGGACTAGCGGGTCGAAATGAGCAGTTCTTC. This gives the protein CASSTPGLAGRNEQFF.

This clonotype was counted between two and nine times. The chain combines TRBV15 with TRBJ1-2; D remains unclear. The CDR3 sequence is 16 residues long. V lost 1 base to trimming and J lost 8 bases, with 20 bases between them. Germline CDR1 reads LNHNV; CDR2 reads YYDKDF (reference sequence). CDR3 in amino acids: CATSRGANTPSKGYTF. The CDR3 DNA sequence: TGTGCCACCAGCAGAGGGGCAAACACCCCAAGCAAGGGCTACACCTTC. The full variable domain, its missing parts supplied by reference TRBV15 and TRBJ1-2, is DAMVIQNPRYQVTQFGKPVTLSCSQTLNHNVMYWYQQKSSQAPKLLFHYYDKDFNNEADTPDNFQSRRPNTSFCFLDIRSPGLGDTAMYLCATSRGANTPSKGYTFGSGTRLTVV.

This clonotype came up a few times. This chain uses TRBV20-1 with TRBJ1-1; D gene ambiguous. The CDR3 sequence is 15 residues long. Trimming stripped 1 base from V and 0 bases from J, with 12 bases between. Germline assignment: CDR1 DFQATT and CDR2 SNEGSKA (reference sequence). CDR3 residues: CSARVSDGMNTEAFF. The CDR3 DNA reads TGCAGTGCTAGAGTCTCGGACGGCATGAACACTGAAGCTTTCTTT.

This clonotype was recorded at least ten times. The rearrangement uses TRBV18 and TRBJ2-1; D remains unclear. Trimming took off 2 bases at V and 9 bases at J, with 11 bases between the two ends. Per the germline V gene, CDR1 is KGHSH and CDR2 is LQKENI. The CDR3 runs 13 residues. The CDR3 region is CASSPGSKSEQFF. CDR3 sequence (DNA): TGTGCCAGCTCACCAGGTAGCAAGAGTGAGCAGTTCTTC.

The chain links TRBV3-1 to TRBJ1-1; D gene uncertain. The CDR3 spans 15 residues. Germline CDR1 and CDR2: LGHDT and YNNKEL (reference sequence). The V and J ends lost 2 bases and 4 bases respectively, with 14 bases between them. CDR3 coding DNA: TGTGCCAGCAGCCAAAGCGAGCGAGCGGGCACTGAAGCTTTCTTT. This codes for CASSQSERAGTEAFF. The whole variable domain, filled in from reference TRBV3-1 and TRBJ1-1, reads DTAVSQTPKYLVTQMGNDKSIKCEQNLGHDTMYWYKQDSKKFLKIMFSYNNKELIINETVPNRFSPKSPDKAHLNLHINSLELGDSAVYFCASSQSERAGTEAFFGQGTRLTVV.

The genes are TRBV7-9 and TRBJ2-5; tentatively, D is TRBD1 (5 bases). The CDR3 is made up of 15 amino acids. Trimming stripped 7 bases from V and 7 bases from J, with 22 bases between. The germline V gene encodes CDR1 SEHNR and CDR2 FQNEAQ (reference sequence). In nucleotides, the CDR3 is TGTGCCAGCACCAAAACAGGTTTCGGTATTTGGACCCAGTACTTC. Amino acids: CASTKTGFGIWTQYF.

This clonotype occurred a few times. The chain employs TRBV19 and TRBJ1-5; D unclear. The CDR3 covers 14 residues. Germline CDR1 is LNHDA and CDR2 is SQIVND (reference sequence). V lost 6 bases, J lost 0 bases, and 9 bases lay in between. The CDR3 sequence: CASRNMYSNQPQHF. The CDR3 DNA is TGTGCCAGTAGGAACATGTATAGCAATCAGCCCCAGCATTTT.

This clonotype was counted ten times or more. The chain uses TRBV6-1 and TRBJ2-3, with D perhaps assigned TRBD1 or TRBD2 (5 bases each). The V gene lost 6 bases and the J gene lost 1 base, with 11 bases spanning the gap. CDR3 length: 14 residues. The germline V gene has CDR1 MNHNS and CDR2 SASEGT. CDR3 DNA sequence: TGTGCCAGCAGAGAGGGACGCCGCACAGATACGCAGTATTTT. Its translation is CASREGRRTDTQYF.

The chain combines TRBV18 with TRBJ2-7; D gene ambiguous. Trimming shortened V by 3 bases and J by 4 bases, and 7 bases separated the two germline ends. This CDR3 comprises 12 residues. CDR1 is KGHSH, CDR2 LQKENI, per germline. CDR3 DNA sequence: TGTGCCAGCTCACCTACGATATACGAGCAGTACTTC. It translates to CASSPTIYEQYF. The whole variable domain, remainder taken from reference TRBV18 and TRBJ2-7, is NAGVMQNPRHLVRRRGQEARLRCSPMKGHSHVYWYRQLPEEGLKFMVYLQKENIIDESGMPKERFSAEFPKEGPSILRIQQVVRGDSAAYFCASSPTIYEQYFGPGTRLTVT.

This chain uses TRBV14 with TRBJ2-5, with D hard to call. V lost 4 bases and J lost 4, with 16 bases in between. Germline lookup yields CDR1 SGHDN and CDR2 FVKESK. The CDR3 totals 15 residues. For the CDR3, the DNA is TGTGCCAGCAGCCCAAGGACCTTCCCAAGAGAGACCCAGTACTTC. As protein: CASSPRTFPRETQYF.

The rearrangement links TRBV20-1 to TRBJ2-3; the match to TRBD2 covers 8 bases. V shed 0 bases, J shed 2 bases, and the junction held 10 bases outside the gene matches. The germline CDR1 and CDR2 sequences are DFQATT and SNEGSKA (reference sequence). This CDR3 contains 17 residues. In DNA form, the CDR3 reads TGCAGTGCTAGAGATGGGCGGGAGGTCAGGCCCACAGATACGCAGTATTTT. Translated: CSARDGREVRPTDTQYF.

This clonotype was recorded at least ten times. The chain couples TRBV6-5 to TRBJ2-3; TRBD2 matches at 9 bases. The junction had 3 bases not matched to a gene; V was cut back by 2 bases and J by 3 bases. Germline V CDR1 and CDR2: MNHEY, SVGAGI. This CDR3 region has 15 residues. CDR3 sequence (DNA): TGTGCCAGCAGTTACGGGCTAGCGGGGACAGATACGCAGTATTTT. This sequence encodes CASSYGLAGTDTQYF.

The rearrangement joins TRBV7-9 to TRBJ2-7; D might be TRBD1 or TRBD2, each matching 5 bases. The CDR3 contains 15 residues. V shed 5 bases and J shed 0 bases, with 14 bases lying between them. Germline CDR1 and CDR2: SEHNR and FQNEAQ (reference sequence). The CDR3 coding sequence is TGTGCCAGCAGCCTAGGGTTGGGGGACTCCTACGAGCAGTACGTC. Residues: CASSLGLGDSYEQYV.